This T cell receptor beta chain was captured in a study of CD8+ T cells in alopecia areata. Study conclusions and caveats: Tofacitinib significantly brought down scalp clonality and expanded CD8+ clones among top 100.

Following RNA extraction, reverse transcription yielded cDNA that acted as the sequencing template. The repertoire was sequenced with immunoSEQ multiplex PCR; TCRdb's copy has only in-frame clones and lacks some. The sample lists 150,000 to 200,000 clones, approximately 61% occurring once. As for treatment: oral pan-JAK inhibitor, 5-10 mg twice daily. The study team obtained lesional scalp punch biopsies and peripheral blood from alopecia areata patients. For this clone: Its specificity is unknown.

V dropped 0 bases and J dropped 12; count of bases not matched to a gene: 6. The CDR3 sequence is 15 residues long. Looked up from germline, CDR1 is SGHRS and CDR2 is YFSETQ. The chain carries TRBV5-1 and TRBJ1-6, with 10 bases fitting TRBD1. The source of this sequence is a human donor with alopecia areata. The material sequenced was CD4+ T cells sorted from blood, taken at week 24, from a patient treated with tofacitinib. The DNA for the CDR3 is TGCGCCAGCAGCTTGGATGGGACAGGGGACCTACCCCTCCACTTT. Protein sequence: CASSLDGTGDLPLHF.